This T cell receptor beta chain appears in the sequencing data of a study of blood T cells in healthy people across ages. Whole-study findings and limits: A roughly linear age-dependent decrease characterized TCR beta diversity per million T cells. When one million T cells were used, diversity estimates were thought to be underestimates.

Isolation of PBMCs gave at least 6.5 million cells per sample. About this clonotype itself: The antigen is unknown.

V shed 3 bases and J shed 2 bases, with 11 bases lying between them. The CDR3 consists of 14 residues. CDR1 and CDR2 (germline): DFQATT, SNEGSKA (reference sequence). Through a sample-barcoded 5' primer and a J-beta primer mix, a second PCR was run for about 6 to 11 cycles. Each cDNA molecule received a tag from a template-switch adaptor that had 12 random nucleotides. A single record per CDR3 protein comes from TCRdb applying MiXCR to the 5' RACE reads. Of 890,000 or so distinct CDR3 sequences in the sample, about 62% were seen once. The TCR sequence derives from a man aged 30 to 45 in good health. The chain recombines TRBV20-1 with TRBJ1-5; perhaps TRBD1 as D (5 bases). The sample consisted of blood. Here the CDR3 reads CSASGGAGNQPQHF. The DNA for the CDR3 is TGCAGTGCTAGTGGCGGGGCTGGCAATCAGCCCCAGCATTTT.